Presented here are 6 T cell receptor beta chains from one specimen sequenced in a study of CD8 T cells in ankylosing spondylitis (dated by TCRdb to the late 2010s). General conclusions and limits of the study: Blood from ankylosing spondylitis patients appeared to be characterized by a TCR beta motif made up of fewer than ten highly homologous amino acid variants.

The method was 5' RACE. This sample was sequenced with an Illumina HiSeq 2500. The public reads were run again by TCRdb, first through fastp at Q25 and then through MiXCR, and only productive beta chains were kept. Duplicate CDR3 protein sequences are folded into a single record with the most common DNA and genes. The sample records 200,000 to 250,000 distinct CDR3 sequences, approximately 20% of which are singletons. The ten largest account for about two fifths of the sample. These receptors' antigens are unknown. The sample was blood, either unsorted or a sorted T cell fraction (not recorded which). These receptors all come from a male donor with ankylosing spondylitis.

This clonotype was seen a few times. J is TRBJ2-1 and V is TRBV12-3 or TRBV12-4, with D perhaps TRBD2 (6 bases). The CDR3 runs to 14 residues. V lost 2 bases and J lost 6, with 11 bases in between. CDR3 coding DNA: TGTGCCAGCAGTTTACCTTACGGGGGCAATGAGCAGTTCTTC. As protein: CASSLPYGGNEQFF.

The genes are TRBV13 and TRBJ2-1; D gene uncertain. Germline values: CDR1 PRHDT, CDR2 FYEKMQ (reference sequence). This CDR3 is 16 amino acids long. V was clipped by 1 base and J by 6 bases, with 16 bases between them. The CDR3 protein is CASSLAVRGGGNEQFF. CDR3 bases: TGTGCCAGCAGCTTAGCGGTGCGAGGCGGTGGCAATGAGCAGTTCTTC.

This clonotype occurred many times. The chain is built from TRBV12-3 or TRBV12-4 and TRBJ2-7, with D possibly being TRBD1 (6 bases). Trimming took off 2 bases at V and 6 bases at J, with 8 bases between the two ends. CDR3 length: 12 amino acids. The CDR3, as DNA: TGTGCCAGCAGTTTAACAGGGTTCGAGCAGTACTTC. Amino acid sequence: CASSLTGFEQYF.

This clonotype has only a few counts. This chain uses TRBV5-5 with TRBJ2-4, with 7 bases fitting TRBD2. Germline CDR1 is SGHKS and CDR2 is YYEKEE (reference sequence). The CDR3 extends over 15 amino acids. V shed 5 bases, J shed 7 bases, and the junction held 12 bases outside the gene matches. The CDR3 DNA follows: TGTGCCAGCAGTCCCTTGGGGGACGGGGGGAACATTCAGTACTTC. It encodes CASSPLGDGGNIQYF.

The J gene is TRBJ2-5, the V gene TRBV7-9, with D perhaps assigned TRBD1 or TRBD2 (5 bases each). Deletions cut 5 bases from V and 1 base from J, with 17 bases between. This CDR3 is built from 16 residues. Germline loops: CDR1 SEHNR, CDR2 FQNEAQ (reference sequence). CDR3 DNA sequence: TGTGCCAGCAGCGCACAGGCTCTCGGGGTCCAAGAGACCCAGTACTTC. Translation: CASSAQALGVQETQYF.

The chain has TRBV12-3 or TRBV12-4 and TRBJ1-4, with 11 bases that match TRBD1. CDR3 size: 16 residues. The junction had 6 bases not matched to a gene; V was cut back by 1 base and J by 8 bases. CDR3 residues: CASSLGTGGAWEKLFF. In nucleotides, the CDR3 is TGTGCCAGCAGTTTAGGGACAGGGGGCGCGTGGGAAAAACTGTTTTTT.